This T cell receptor (beta chain) originates from a study of T-cell reconstitution after alpha-beta-depleted transplantation in children (TCRdb year 2016). About the full investigation: Using TCR repertoire profiling, the study quantitatively followed how T-cell immune reconstitution unfolded in children after TCRalphabeta/CD19-depleted allogeneic hematopoietic cell transplantation.

Its CDR3 holds 14 amino acids, cysteine through phenylalanine. Only the CDR3 DNA is retained, 42 bases long and in frame from the first base. After removal of 6 bases from V and 3 bases from J, the junction retains 5 bases not matched to a gene. The germline V gene specifies WSHSY as CDR1 and SAAADI as CDR2. The treatment or condition label corresponds to: allogeneic hematopoietic cell transplantation with graft depleted of TCRalphabeta T cells and CD19 B cells. The transplant recipients were children given TCRalphabeta/CD19-depleted allogeneic hematopoietic cell grafts. This clonotype was seen many times. What antigen it recognizes has not been identified. The record has no base qualities; no much larger clone is one base away. Libraries were made using PCR. TCRdb names Illumina HiSeq 2500 as the instrument used. Molecular barcoding was employed in the preparation of TCR libraries, with unique molecular identifiers being used to normalize TCRbeta repertoire quantification. TCRdb reanalyzed the raw reads on its own, using fastp at Q25 for trimming and MiXCR for clone calling, and kept in-frame beta chains. Here each entry gathers all rows of one CDR3 protein and keeps the most common genes and DNA. Across this sample there are some 200,000 distinct CDR3 sequences, with roughly a tenth seen only once. The ten largest clones add up to roughly 27% of the sample.

Summary of the overall study and its limitations: The frequencies of hyperexpanded clones fell over the following months, and after one year, T-cell counts and TCRbeta diversity were mostly attributed to newly produced T cells. About two months after transplant, the apparently early recovery of alphabetaT-cell counts reportedly depended on just several hundred clones that had expanded rapidly and came from non-depleted graft cells. In some patients, the high TCRbeta diversity seen at day 60 was put down to recipient T cells and intrathymic progenitors that had survived conditioning.

The TCR sequence derives from a child less than two years old with acute myeloid leukemia, due to receive a stem cell transplant. The input for sequencing was PBMCs, taken before TCRalphabeta/CD19-depleted stem cell transplant. This sequence uses TRBV10-2 and TRBJ1-2; 9 nucleotides in the junction match TRBD1. The CDR3 protein is CASRPTGGYYGYTF. DNA sequence: TGCGCCAGCAGGCCGACAGGGGGGTACTATGGCTACACCTTC.